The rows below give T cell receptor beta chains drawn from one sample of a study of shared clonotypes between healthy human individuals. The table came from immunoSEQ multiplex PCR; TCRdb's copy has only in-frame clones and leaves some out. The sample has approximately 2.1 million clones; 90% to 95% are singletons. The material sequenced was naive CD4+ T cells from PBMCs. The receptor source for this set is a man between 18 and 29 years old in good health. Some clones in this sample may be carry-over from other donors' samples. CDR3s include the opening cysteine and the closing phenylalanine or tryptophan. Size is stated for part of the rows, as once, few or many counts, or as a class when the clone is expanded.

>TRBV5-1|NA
CASSLGATDTQYF
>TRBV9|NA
CASSAGLGRETQYF
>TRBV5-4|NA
CASSKVTPGRSTEAFF
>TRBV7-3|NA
CASSLASGDYYEQYF
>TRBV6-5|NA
CASRGTVGGAFF
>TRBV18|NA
CASSPTGPSNQPQHF
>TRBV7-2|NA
CASSPQAYSGANVLTF
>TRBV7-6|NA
CASSSSRDVTQYF
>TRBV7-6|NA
CASSLIVERRTQYF
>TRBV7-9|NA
CASSLVGRLHEQYF
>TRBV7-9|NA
CASSPETGVNNEQFF
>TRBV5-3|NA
CARSWARNTGELFF
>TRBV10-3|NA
CAISESSGTGTLTYEQYF
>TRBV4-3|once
CASSQDGSPAIDTQYF
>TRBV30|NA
CAWSMGLAGYNEQFF
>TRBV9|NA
CASSPLGGGLAGYYEQYF
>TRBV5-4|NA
CASSYGLDYTGELFF
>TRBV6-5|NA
CASSYSWVAGANVLTF
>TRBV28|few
CASRPRGQYNEQFF
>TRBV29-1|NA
CSVPGTSFTGELFF
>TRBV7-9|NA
CASSLAAAATNEKLFF
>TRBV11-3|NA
CASSLHTGSSYNEQFF
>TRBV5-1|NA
CASSVSDFAGTQYF
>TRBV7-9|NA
CASSLGEGLGYNEQFF
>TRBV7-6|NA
CASSLGPLTYEQYF
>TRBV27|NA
CASSFTGLAGEKQFF
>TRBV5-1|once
CASSPSETRGGGEQYF
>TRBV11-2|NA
CASSWGRENIQYF
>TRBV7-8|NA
CASSPSGTGRNTIYF
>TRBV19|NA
CASSIGGGGYEQYF
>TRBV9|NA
CASSVEGTGWAGNTIYF
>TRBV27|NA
CASSPGQERRETQYF
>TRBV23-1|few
CASPLGESMNTEAFF
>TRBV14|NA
CASSQDRGDRRNEQFF
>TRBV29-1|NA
CSVETPGTGSFYTQYF
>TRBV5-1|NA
CASSRPLGAGELFF
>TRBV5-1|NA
CASSLVPGGVYGYTF
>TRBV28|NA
CASSSIGTGDSYEQYF
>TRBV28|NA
CASRTGTYYGYTF
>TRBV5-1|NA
CASSLVSGPSGYGYTF
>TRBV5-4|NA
CASSQGLAGVWGEFF
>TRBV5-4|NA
CASSLAGQLSSGNTIYF
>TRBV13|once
CASSRLGGQETQYF
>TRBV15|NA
CATSRDRQSSGYTF
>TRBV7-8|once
CASSQAGDYGYTF
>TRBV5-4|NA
CASSPVVDGETQYF
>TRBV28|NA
CASSPAGSYGYTF
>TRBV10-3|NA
CAISVSESYEQYF
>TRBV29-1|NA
CSASTSWYEQYF
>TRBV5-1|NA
CASSLVAGGLHNEQFF
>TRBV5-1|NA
CASSLVTGGDTGELFF
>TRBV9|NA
CASSVGGTGGSLFF
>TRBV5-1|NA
CASSSPEGQETQYF
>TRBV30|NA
CASDRSNEKLFF
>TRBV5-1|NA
CASSLDRATYEQYF